The 17 T cell receptor beta chains in this list originate from one sample, sequenced in a study of cytomegalovirus exposure and HLA in healthy donors. Only in-frame clones appear in the TCRdb table, and some are missing; sequencing was by immunoSEQ multiplex PCR. In the table there are fewer than 150,000 clones, roughly 86% of which are singletons. Sequencing was performed on PBMCs. The receptors come from a man between 18 and 29 years old in good health and CMV-seronegative.

V gene TRBV7-9 combines with J gene TRBJ2-2; tentatively, D is TRBD2 (6 bases). Germline assignment: CDR1 SEHNR and CDR2 FQNEAQ (reference sequence). This CDR3 spans 15 amino acids. V was shortened by 3 bases and J by 1 base, with 9 bases between the two germline ends. The CDR3 region has the DNA TGTGCCAGCAGCTTGGCTAGCGTGAACACCGGGGAGCTGTTTTTT. Protein: CASSLASVNTGELFF.

V and J are TRBV9 and TRBJ1-6, with D possibly being TRBD1 (6 bases). Trimming cost V 1 base and J 7 bases, with 9 bases left between them. The CDR3 consists of 14 residues. Germline CDR1 reads SGDLS; CDR2 reads YYNGEE. The CDR3 DNA reads TGTGCCAGCAGCGTAAAGGACAGCAATTCACCCCTCCACTTT. Its translation is CASSVKDSNSPLHF.

The chain carries TRBV6-5 and TRBJ2-7, with TRBD1 identical over 7 bases. The CDR3 length is 13 residues. Germline V lookup: CDR1 MNHEY, CDR2 SVGAGI. V shed 5 bases, J shed 1 base, and the junction held 2 bases outside the gene matches. The CDR3 nucleotides read TGTGCCAGCAGTCCAGGGGGTTCCTACGAGCAGTACTTC. Protein product: CASSPGGSYEQYF.

The chain has TRBV5-1 and TRBJ2-3; 11 bases match TRBD2. Germline CDR1 and CDR2: SGHRS and YFSETQ. The trim removed 0 bases at V and 1 base at J, leaving 19 bases unmatched. This CDR3 spans 22 amino acids. The DNA of the CDR3 is TGCGCCAGCAGCTTGGCCACGGGACTAGCGGTCCAAGAGGGCGGGGGCACAGATACGCAGTATTTT. Amino acid sequence: CASSLATGLAVQEGGGTDTQYF.

The gene calls are TRBV6-1 and TRBJ2-5, with a possible D match to TRBD2 (6 bases). The CDR3 extends over 16 amino acids. The V gene lost 0 bases and the J gene lost 4 bases, with 15 bases spanning the gap. Germline values: CDR1 MNHNS, CDR2 SASEGT. CDR3 loop: CASSEAVGGFSETQYF. In DNA, the CDR3 is TGTGCCAGCAGTGAAGCGGTCGGGGGTTTTTCAGAGACCCAGTACTTC.

The chain couples TRBV7-9 to TRBJ2-7; 9 bases align to TRBD2. Germline lookup yields CDR1 SEHNR and CDR2 FQNEAQ (reference sequence). This CDR3 is built from 12 residues. The ends lost 5 bases at V and 5 bases at J; junction bases unmatched: 1. The CDR3 sequence is CASSGGRDEQYF. The CDR3 DNA is TGTGCCAGCAGCGGCGGGAGGGACGAGCAGTACTTC.

J is TRBJ2-7 and V is TRBV5-1; 16 nucleotides match TRBD2. Germline values: CDR1 SGHRS, CDR2 YFSETQ. Trimming at V came to 4 bases and at J to 5 bases, leaving 6 bases not matched to a gene. The CDR3 sequence is 16 residues long. CDR3 sequence: CASSRTGTSGRDEQYF. CDR3 bases: TGCGCCAGCAGCAGGACCGGGACTAGCGGGAGGGACGAGCAGTACTTC.

The chain joins TRBV29-1 to TRBJ1-2; TRBD1 matches 7 bases. The junction had 3 bases not matched to a gene; V was cut back by 5 bases and J by 6 bases. The CDR3 extends over 11 amino acids. Germline-derived CDR1 and CDR2 are SQVTM and ANQGSEA. In nucleotides, the CDR3 is TGCAGCGTTAGAGGGGGCGATGGCTACACCTTC. Encoded protein: CSVRGGDGYTF. The complete variable domain, with remaining parts taken from reference TRBV29-1 and TRBJ1-2, reads SAVISQKPSRDICQRGTSLTIQCQVDSQVTMMFWYRQQPGQSLTLIATANQGSEATYESGFVIDKFPISRPNLTFSTLTVSNMSPEDSSIYLCSVRGGDGYTFGSGTRLTVV.

The chain carries TRBV14 and TRBJ1-1; the match to TRBD1 covers 8 bases. Germline V gene lookup returns CDR1 SGHDN and CDR2 FVKESK. The V gene end was trimmed by 4 bases and the J gene end by 0 bases; junction bases not matched to a gene: 7. The CDR3 is 16 residues long. CDR3 in amino acids: CASSLRSGGMNTEAFF. DNA of the CDR3: TGTGCCAGCAGCCTCCGTTCAGGGGGCATGAACACTGAAGCTTTCTTT.

This chain links TRBV5-4 with TRBJ1-2; D perhaps matches TRBD1 (6 bases). Between the trimmed V and J ends, which lost 3 bases and 0 bases, there was a span of 15 bases. CDR1 SGHNT and CDR2 YYREEE come from the germline V gene (reference sequence). This CDR3 region has 16 residues. The CDR3 DNA sequence: TGTGCCAGCAGCTCCCCAACAGGGAGAGCTAACTATGGCTACACCTTC. As protein: CASSSPTGRANYGYTF.

The J gene is TRBJ2-1, the V gene TRBV19; TRBD2 matches 9 bases. CDR1 and CDR2 (germline): LNHDA, SQIVND (reference sequence). The CDR3 runs to 15 residues. The V segment lost 1 base and the J segment 7 bases; nucleotides outside the gene matches: 5. The CDR3, as DNA: TGTGCCAGTAGTATAGGGGCGGGAGGGCTGAATGAGCAGTTCTTC. Protein: CASSIGAGGLNEQFF.

This chain connects TRBV5-1 to TRBJ2-3; 8 nucleotides match TRBD2. The germline V gene has CDR1 SGHRS and CDR2 YFSETQ. The CDR3 runs 15 residues. Unmatched junction bases numbered 6, after V lost 2 bases and J lost 4 bases. The CDR3 sequence is CASSLAGDGPDTQYF. CDR3 nucleotides: TGCGCCAGCAGCTTAGCGGGAGATGGGCCAGATACGCAGTATTTT. Full variable domain (remainder filled in from reference TRBV5-1 and TRBJ2-3): KAGVTQTPRYLIKTRGQQVTLSCSPISGHRSVSWYQQTPGQGLQFLFEYFSETQRNKGNFPGRFSGRQFSNSRSEMNVSTLELGDSALYLCASSLAGDGPDTQYFGPGTRLTVL.

The rearrangement uses TRBV30 and TRBJ2-1; D not certain. Trimming cost V 0 bases and J 4 bases, with 4 bases left between them. Germline V lookup: CDR1 GTSNPN, CDR2 SVGIG (reference sequence). The CDR3 extends over 12 amino acids. CDR3 DNA sequence: TGTGCCTGGAGTGTTTCTTACAATGAGCAGTTCTTC. Amino acids: CAWSVSYNEQFF.

The rearrangement links TRBV19 to TRBJ2-5; 11 bases map to TRBD2. Losses at the gene ends were 1 base for V and 2 bases for J; bases not matched to a gene: 3. Looked up from germline, CDR1 is LNHDA and CDR2 is SQIVND (reference sequence). The CDR3 is 16 residues long. The CDR3: CASSIALAGGQETQYF. CDR3 sequence (DNA): TGTGCCAGTAGTATAGCCCTAGCGGGGGGTCAAGAGACCCAGTACTTC.

This chain uses TRBV11-2 with TRBJ2-1, with TRBD2 matching 7 bases. The trim removed 5 bases at V and 4 bases at J, leaving 11 bases unmatched. CDR1 and CDR2 from the germline V gene are SGHAT and FQNNGV. The CDR3 runs 16 residues. In DNA, the CDR3 is TGTGCCAGCAGCCTTCTGGGGCGGGAGAGGTACAATGAGCAGTTCTTC. The encoded protein is CASSLLGRERYNEQFF.

The rearrangement links TRBV18 to TRBJ1-5; 8 bases map to TRBD1. Trimming took 5 bases from V and 6 from J; bases not matched to a gene: 9. The CDR3 spans 15 residues. The germline gives CDR1 KGHSH, CDR2 LQKENI. CDR3 nucleotide sequence: TGTGCCAGCTCAGAACAGGGGGGATCAGGTCAGCCCCAGCATTTT. The encoded protein is CASSEQGGSGQPQHF. Supplemented by reference TRBV18 and TRBJ1-5, the full variable domain reads NAGVMQNPRHLVRRRGQEARLRCSPMKGHSHVYWYRQLPEEGLKFMVYLQKENIIDESGMPKERFSAEFPKEGPSILRIQQVVRGDSAAYFCASSEQGGSGQPQHFGDGTRLSIL.

This chain uses TRBV2 with TRBJ2-3; TRBD1 matches at 9 bases. CDR1 and CDR2 (germline): SNHLY, FYNNEI. Unmatched junction bases numbered 6, after V lost 7 bases and J lost 4 bases. The CDR3 spans 14 residues. The DNA for the CDR3 is TGTGCCAGCACCCCGGACAGGGGCGCAGATACGCAGTATTTT. This codes for CASTPDRGADTQYF.